The next 16 T cell receptor beta chains were all read from a single sample in a study of CD8 T cells in Susac syndrome. RNA, at 0.5 to 1 ug, was reverse transcribed with random hexamers. TCRdb passed the immunoSEQ multiplex PCR reads through MiXCR, listing each CDR3 protein once. This sample carries some 400,000 distinct CDR3 sequences, approximately 85% of them seen once, and the ten largest clones take 0.09% to 0.15%. The sample taken for sequencing was CD8+ T cells from PBMCs. These TCRs come from a human donor with multiple sclerosis.

J is TRBJ2-1 and V is TRBV27, with 7 bases aligning to TRBD2. The CDR3 is 16 amino acids. Per germline, CDR1 MNHEY and CDR2 SMNVEV (reference sequence). Losses at the gene ends were 3 bases for V and 4 bases for J; bases not matched to a gene: 9. CDR3 sequence reads: CASSFGAGGRYNEQFF. In DNA, the CDR3 is TGTGCCAGCAGTTTTGGTGCTGGCGGGAGATACAATGAGCAGTTCTTC.

The chain joins TRBV27 to TRBJ1-5, with D unresolved. Per the germline V gene, CDR1 is MNHEY and CDR2 is SMNVEV (reference sequence). The CDR3 length is 14 residues. Trimming pared 1 base from V and 5 bases from J, leaving 9 bases between. This CDR3 reads CASSLWGVDQPQHF. The CDR3 nucleotides read TGTGCCAGCAGTTTATGGGGAGTGGATCAGCCCCAGCATTTT.

V usage is TRBV3-1 and J usage is TRBJ2-1; 9 bases fit TRBD2. With 0 bases clipped from V and 7 bases from J, the junction kept 10 bases outside the gene matches. CDR1 is LGHDT, CDR2 YNNKEL, per germline (reference sequence). This CDR3 has 17 residues. This chain's CDR3 is CASSQDPEAGGVNEQFF. CDR3 in DNA: TGTGCCAGCAGCCAAGATCCGGAAGCGGGAGGCGTTAATGAGCAGTTCTTC.

This sequence joins TRBV27 and TRBJ2-7, with 8 bases fitting TRBD2. Trimming cost V 6 bases and J 5 bases; bases outside gene matches: 9. Germline loops: CDR1 MNHEY, CDR2 SMNVEV (reference sequence). The CDR3 is 14 residues long. CDR3 in amino acids: CASSSGTRMHEQYF. CDR3 nucleotides: TGTGCCAGCAGCTCCGGGACTAGAATGCACGAGCAGTACTTC.

The rearrangement joins TRBV28 to TRBJ1-1; 7 bases are a match to TRBD1. The germline CDR1 and CDR2 sequences are MDHEN and SYDVKM. The CDR3 runs to 15 residues. J gave up 4 bases and V 5 bases, and 10 bases lay outside the gene matches. The CDR3 DNA reads as TGTGCCAGCAGTCCTTTAGGGGGCTGGAGCACTGAAGCTTTCTTT. It encodes CASSPLGGWSTEAFF. The variable domain in full, completed from reference TRBV28 and TRBJ1-1, reads DVKVTQSSRYLVKRTGEKVFLECVQDMDHENMFWYRQDPGLGLRLIYFSYDVKMKEKGDIPEGYSVSREKKERFSLILESASTNQTSMYLCASSPLGGWSTEAFFGQGTRLTVV.

The rearrangement joins TRBV9 to TRBJ2-7; TRBD2 matches at 7 bases. This CDR3 is built from 15 residues. The V gene's germline CDR1 is SGDLS and CDR2 YYNGEE. The ends lost 0 bases at V and 6 bases at J; junction bases unmatched: 9. Written as DNA, the CDR3 is TGTGCCAGCAGCGTAGATGGGCGGGAGCGTCGCGAGCAGTACTTC. Its translation: CASSVDGRERREQYF. The entire variable domain, with the rest obtained from reference TRBV9 and TRBJ2-7, is as follows: DSGVTQTPKHLITATGQRVTLRCSPRSGDLSVYWYQQSLDQGLQFLIQYYNGEERAKGNILERFSAQQFPDLHSELNLSSLELGDSALYFCASSVDGRERREQYFGPGTRLTVT.

The chain has TRBV6-6 and TRBJ1-1, with D possibly being TRBD1 (5 bases). V was cut by 2 bases and J by 4 bases, with 11 bases left in between. From germline, CDR1 is MNHNY and CDR2 SVGAGI (reference sequence). The CDR3 consists of 14 residues. The CDR3 region is CASSYMGLSTEAFF. CDR3 coding DNA: TGTGCCAGCAGTTACATGGGGCTGAGCACTGAAGCTTTCTTT.

A remark on this clonotype: At one end, the junction sequence differs from germline, possibly due to a read error. The chain couples TRBV4-1 to TRBJ2-1; tentatively, D is TRBD2 (5 bases). Germline V lookup: CDR1 MGHRA, CDR2 YSYEKL. There are 12 residues in the CDR3. As DNA, the CDR3 is TGCGCCAGCAGCCCTACGGGGAATGAGCAGCTCTTC. This sequence encodes CASSPTGNEQLF.

V and J are TRBV30 and TRBJ1-1; D gene unclear. Looked up from germline, CDR1 is GTSNPN and CDR2 is SVGIG (reference sequence). Trimming cost V 0 bases and J 1 base, with 9 bases left between them. CDR3 length: 14 amino acids. DNA of the CDR3: TGTGCCTGGAGTGTGGGAGTACAGAACACTGAAGCTTTCTTT. This gives the protein CAWSVGVQNTEAFF.

The rearrangement links TRBV5-1 to TRBJ2-2; 7 bases are shared with TRBD2. Germline values: CDR1 SGHRS, CDR2 YFSETQ. The CDR3 extends over 18 amino acids. Trimming took 0 bases from V and 4 from J; bases not matched to a gene: 12. CDR3: CASSLAIFAGEPTGELFF. CDR3 sequence (DNA): TGCGCCAGCAGCTTGGCCATATTTGCGGGGGAACCCACCGGGGAGCTGTTTTTT.

The genes are TRBV4-1 and TRBJ1-1; D is uncertain. Germline assignment: CDR1 MGHRA and CDR2 YSYEKL. With 0 bases removed from V and 2 bases from J, the gap between germline ends came to 10 bases. CDR3 size: 15 residues. For the CDR3, the DNA is TGCGCCAGCAGCCAAGACGCAGGAGCAAACACTGAAGCTTTCTTT. Protein: CASSQDAGANTEAFF.

V and J are TRBV15 and TRBJ2-1, with no clear D. CDR3 length: 14 residues. Looked up from germline, CDR1 is LNHNV and CDR2 is YYDKDF (reference sequence). V gave up 1 base and J gave up 4 bases, with 8 bases separating them. CDR3 nucleotides: TGTGCCACCAGCAGAGCTCCGCGATACAATGAGCAGTTCTTC. Translation gives CATSRAPRYNEQFF.

This chain links TRBV15 with TRBJ1-5, with a weak D call TRBD1 (6 bases). This CDR3 region has 15 residues. Per germline, CDR1 LNHNV and CDR2 YYDKDF (reference sequence). Between the trimmed V and J ends, which lost 1 base and 6 bases, there was a span of 13 bases. The CDR3 DNA is TGTGCCACCAGCAGAGGAAGGGGGGTTCCTCAGCCCCAGCATTTT. It codes for CATSRGRGVPQPQHF. Full variable domain (rest looked up from reference TRBV15 and TRBJ1-5): DAMVIQNPRYQVTQFGKPVTLSCSQTLNHNVMYWYQQKSSQAPKLLFHYYDKDFNNEADTPDNFQSRRPNTSFCFLDIRSPGLGDTAMYLCATSRGRGVPQPQHFGDGTRLSIL.

The rearrangement links TRBV28 to TRBJ2-5; 9 bases are a match to TRBD1. The CDR3 is made up of 15 amino acids. With 6 bases clipped from V and 5 bases from J, the junction kept 10 bases outside the gene matches. Germline CDR1 and CDR2: MDHEN and SYDVKM. CDR3 amino acids: CASRSGTGRVETQYF. CDR3 coding DNA: TGTGCCAGCAGATCAGGGACAGGGAGAGTCGAGACCCAGTACTTC.

The chain links TRBV10-3 to TRBJ2-5; no firm D call. Germline loops: CDR1 ENHRY, CDR2 SYGVKD. The CDR3 totals 12 residues. V shed 10 bases and J shed 3 bases, with 12 bases lying between them. The CDR3 bases are TGTGCCACCCGGACGGAGAAAGAGACCCAGTACTTC. This sequence encodes CATRTEKETQYF.

The chain links TRBV20-1 to TRBJ1-1, with D unresolved. Trimming removed 5 bases at V and 1 base at J, with 8 bases between. This CDR3 spans 12 amino acids. Germline V gene sequence: CDR1 DFQATT, CDR2 SNEGSKA (reference sequence). The CDR3 coding sequence is TGCAGTGCTCTCAAGGGGAACACTGAAGCTTTCTTT. Amino acids: CSALKGNTEAFF.